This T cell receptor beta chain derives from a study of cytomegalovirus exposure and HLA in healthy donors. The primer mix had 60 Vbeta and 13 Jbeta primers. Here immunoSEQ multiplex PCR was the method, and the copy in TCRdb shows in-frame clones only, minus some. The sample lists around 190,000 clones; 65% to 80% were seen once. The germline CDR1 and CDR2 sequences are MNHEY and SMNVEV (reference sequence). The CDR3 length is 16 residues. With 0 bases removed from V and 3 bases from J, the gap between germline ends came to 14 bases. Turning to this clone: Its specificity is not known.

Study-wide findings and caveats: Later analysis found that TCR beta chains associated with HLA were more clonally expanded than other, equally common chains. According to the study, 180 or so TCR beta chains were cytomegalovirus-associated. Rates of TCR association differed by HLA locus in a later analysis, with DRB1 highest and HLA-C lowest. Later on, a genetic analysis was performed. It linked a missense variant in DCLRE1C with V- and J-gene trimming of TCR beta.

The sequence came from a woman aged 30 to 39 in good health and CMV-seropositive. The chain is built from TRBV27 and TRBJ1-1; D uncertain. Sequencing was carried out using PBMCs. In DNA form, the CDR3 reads TGTGCCAGCAGTTTATCGGCCACCCTGCAGGACACTGAAGCTTTCTTT. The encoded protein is CASSLSATLQDTEAFF.